The 12 T cell receptor beta chains listed next were all sequenced from one sample in a study of shared clonotypes between healthy human individuals. Method: immunoSEQ multiplex PCR; TCRdb's copy keeps in-frame clones and lacks some. The sample yields more than 2,000,000 clones, approximately 95% seen once. The sample was naive CD4+ T cells from PBMCs. Described subset: CD45RA+ positively selected. These receptors were obtained from a man aged 18 to 35 in good health. Some clones in this sample may be carry-over from other donors' samples.

This chain joins TRBV28 and TRBJ1-5, with D tentatively TRBD1 (6 bases). V was cut by 6 bases and J by 6 bases, with 15 bases left in between. The CDR3 extends over 14 amino acids. Germline CDR1 is MDHEN and CDR2 is SYDVKM. The CDR3 sequence: CASSPNRDAQPQHF. The CDR3 bases are TGTGCCAGCAGCCCCAACAGGGACGCTCAGCCCCAGCATTTT.

This clone was observed a single time. The chain has TRBV15 and TRBJ1-4, with D unresolved. Trimming removed 4 bases at V and 1 base at J, with 10 bases between. Germline lookup yields CDR1 LNHNV and CDR2 YYDKDF (reference sequence). The CDR3 loop spans 15 amino acids. The CDR3 nucleotides are TGTGCCACCAGCAATGCAATGAGAACTAATGAAAAACTGTTTTTT. This translates into CATSNAMRTNEKLFF.

V is TRBV5-5 and J is TRBJ1-1; a weak D match, TRBD1 (5 bases). The CDR3 spans 16 residues. The V gene's germline CDR1 is SGHKS and CDR2 YYEKEE (reference sequence). Trimming took off 4 bases at V and 1 base at J, with 17 bases between the two ends. This chain's CDR3 is CASSHRDSRGNTEAFF. CDR3 in DNA: TGTGCCAGCAGCCACCGGGACTCAAGAGGGAACACTGAAGCTTTCTTT.

Concerning this clone: Because the CDR3's place on the DNA is in doubt, the DNA is left out and the CDR3 is given as listed by TCRdb. The same CDR3 can be traced to other DNA sequences in this sample. V gene TRBV29-1 combines with J gene TRBJ1-1. CDR1 SQVTM and CDR2 ANQGSEA come from the germline V gene. The CDR3 adds up to 12 amino acids, both ends counted. CDR3 in amino acids: CSVGPGGTEAFF.

The chain combines TRBV4-1 with TRBJ1-5, with D uncertain. CDR1 is MGHRA and CDR2 is YSYEKL in the germline V gene. The CDR3 has 14 amino acids. V lost 0 bases, J lost 9 bases, and 12 bases lay in between. DNA for the CDR3: TGCGCCAGCAGCCAAGATTTAGGCGGCCGGCCCCAGCATTTT. This codes for CASSQDLGGRPQHF.

This chain connects TRBV27 to TRBJ1-5, with no clear D. V was pared by 5 bases and J by 5 bases, with 19 bases between. Germline lookup yields CDR1 MNHEY and CDR2 SMNVEV (reference sequence). The CDR3 contains 16 residues. The CDR3 is CASSPYPGKGYQPQHF. The CDR3 coding sequence is TGTGCCAGCAGTCCATACCCGGGGAAGGGCTATCAGCCCCAGCATTTT.

This chain joins TRBV6-1 and TRBJ1-1; D uncertain. V gave up 8 bases and J gave up 4 bases, with 14 bases separating them. The CDR3 runs to 13 residues. The germline V gene encodes CDR1 MNHNS and CDR2 SASEGT. The CDR3 DNA reads TGTGCCAGCCTGGCCAGGTCTCGCACTGAAGCTTTCTTT. This translates into CASLARSRTEAFF.

There are a few counts of this clone. The chain couples TRBV10-3 to TRBJ1-2; 7 nucleotides line up with TRBD1. The CDR3 extends over 13 amino acids. Per germline, CDR1 ENHRY and CDR2 SYGVKD. V was clipped by 3 bases and J by 9 bases; unmatched bases: 7. The CDR3 sequence is CAISDRGDTSYTF. The CDR3 region has the DNA TGTGCCATCAGTGACAGGGGGGATACGAGCTACACCTTC.

In DNA, the CDR3 is TGTGCCAGCAGCGCAGGGAAAGGACTAGCGGGAGGACTCACAGATACGCAGTATTTT. Translated: CASSAGKGLAGGLTDTQYF. The V and J genes are TRBV11-2 and TRBJ2-3, with 14 bases fitting TRBD2. Germline values: CDR1 SGHAT, CDR2 FQNNGV. This CDR3 is 19 amino acids long. Trimming took 5 bases from V and 2 from J; bases not matched to a gene: 12. The full variable domain, in which reference TRBV11-2 and TRBJ2-3 provide the parts outside the CDR3, is EAGVAQSPRYKIIEKRQSVAFWCNPISGHATLYWYQQILGQGPKLLIQFQNNGVVDDSQLPKDRFSAERLKGVDSTLKIQPAKLEDSAVYLCASSAGKGLAGGLTDTQYFGPGTRLTVL.

This chain links TRBV10-2 with TRBJ2-1; 11 nucleotides agree with TRBD2. The V gene end was trimmed by 8 bases and the J gene end by 0 bases; junction bases not matched to a gene: 15. The CDR3 contains 19 residues. Germline values: CDR1 WSHSY, CDR2 SAAADI. The CDR3, as DNA: TGCGCCAGCGCACCCCTAGCGGGAGGAGGGAGAACCTCCTACAATGAGCAGTTCTTC. Protein: CASAPLAGGGRTSYNEQFF.

About this clone: The same CDR3 arises from other DNA sequences in this sample as well. The chain combines TRBV7-9 with TRBJ2-5, with D perhaps matching TRBD1 (6 bases). V was pared by 4 bases and J by 2 bases, with 11 bases between. From germline, CDR1 is SEHNR and CDR2 FQNEAQ (reference sequence). The CDR3 has 14 residues. CDR3 amino acids: CASSYDRIQETQYF. The CDR3 bases are TGTGCCAGCAGCTATGACAGGATACAAGAGACCCAGTACTTC. Complete variable domain (other parts from reference TRBV7-9 and TRBJ2-5): DTGVSQNPRHKITKRGQNVTFRCDPISEHNRLYWYRQTLGQGPEFLTYFQNEAQLEKSRLLSDRFSAERPKGSFSTLEIQRTEQGDSAMYLCASSYDRIQETQYFGPGTRLLVL.

The rearrangement joins TRBV11-1 to TRBJ2-1; 15 bases map to TRBD2. The CDR3 covers 14 residues. CDR1 and CDR2 (germline): SGHAT, FQDESV (reference sequence). V was clipped by 5 bases and J by 10 bases; unmatched bases: 3. DNA of the CDR3: TGTGCCAGCAGCCCCGGGACTAGCGGGGGGGAGCAGTTCTTC. Its translation: CASSPGTSGGEQFF.